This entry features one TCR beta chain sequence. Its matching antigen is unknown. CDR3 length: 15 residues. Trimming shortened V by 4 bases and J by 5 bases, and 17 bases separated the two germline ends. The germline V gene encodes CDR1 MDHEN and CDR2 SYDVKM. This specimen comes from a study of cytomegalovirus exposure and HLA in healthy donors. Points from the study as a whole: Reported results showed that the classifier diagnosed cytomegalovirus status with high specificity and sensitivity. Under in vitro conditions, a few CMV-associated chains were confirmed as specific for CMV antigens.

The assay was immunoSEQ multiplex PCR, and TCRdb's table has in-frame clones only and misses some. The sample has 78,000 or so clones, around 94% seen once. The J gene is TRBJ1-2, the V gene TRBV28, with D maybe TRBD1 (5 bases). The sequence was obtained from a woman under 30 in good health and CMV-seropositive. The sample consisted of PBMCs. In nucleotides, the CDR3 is TGTGCCAGCAGTTCCCTAATAGGGGATCAATATGGCTACACCTTC. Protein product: CASSSLIGDQYGYTF.